This T cell receptor (beta chain) was sequenced for a study of a mutant IDH1 vaccine in newly diagnosed glioma. Study in general: With temozolomide cycles, or 4-6 weeks after radiotherapy alone, vaccination was started. Earlier therapy was either radiotherapy, temozolomide, or both, and most got both.

Time point reported: week 47, end of study. The content of each vaccine dose was 300 ug of mutant IDH1 20-mer peptide, and topical imiquimod accompanied it. Donors had new IDH1-mutant astrocytomas of WHO grade 3 or 4 (ATRX-lost). The protocol was immunoSEQ multiplex PCR, while the TCRdb copy is restricted to in-frame clones and leaves out a portion. The sample lists tens of thousands of clones; roughly 90% were seen once. The CDR3 sequence is 13 residues long. The V end was cut by 3 bases, the J end by 5 bases, with 10 bases between. The germline V gene encodes CDR1 SGHNT and CDR2 YENEEA. With respect to this clone: Antigen specificity is unknown.

The sequence was collected from a man aged 35-49 years with glioma. V usage is TRBV11-3 and J usage is TRBJ2-5; no reliable D call. This sample comprised PBMCs, obtained from a glioma patient whose treatment included an IDH1 peptide vaccine. The DNA for the CDR3 is TGTGCCAGCAGCTTGACGGAAAGGGAGACCCAGTACTTC. Protein product: CASSLTERETQYF.